The 9 T cell receptor beta chains below were found in one sample sequenced in a study of T cell responses to AZD1222 COVID-19 vaccine. Profiled with immunoSEQ multiplex PCR; TCRdb holds only in-frame clones, not every one. This sample has fewer than 45,000 clones; approximately 83% occur once, and the top ten carry roughly half. The starting material was peripheral blood, obtained on day 0 of AZD1222 vaccination. These receptors came from an adult in good health.

The V gene is TRBV5-1, the J gene TRBJ2-5; the D call may be TRBD1 or TRBD2 (5 bases each). V dropped 0 bases and J dropped 0 bases, with 9 bases sitting between them. This CDR3 has 15 amino acids. Germline CDR1 and CDR2: SGHRS and YFSETQ. In DNA, the CDR3 is TGCGCCAGCAGCTTGGCTTGGGGGTACCAAGAGACCCAGTACTTC. Its protein is CASSLAWGYQETQYF.

This clone appeared a few times. The V and J genes are TRBV9 and TRBJ2-7, with D uncertain. The length of the CDR3 is 15 residues. With 0 bases removed from V and 2 bases from J, the gap between germline ends came to 12 bases. Germline CDR1 SGDLS, CDR2 YYNGEE. Written as DNA, the CDR3 is TGTGCCAGCAGCGTAGAAGTGGGTCCCACCTACGAGCAGTACTTC. This encodes CASSVEVGPTYEQYF.

The CDR3 nucleotides read TGTGCCAGCAGCTTAGCCAGGGATAATTCACCCCTCCACTTT. As protein: CASSLARDNSPLHF. The rearrangement joins TRBV7-2 to TRBJ1-6; a weak D match, TRBD1 (5 bases). CDR3 size: 14 residues. V lost 0 bases and J 5 bases, leaving 5 bases between the germline ends. CDR1 and CDR2 from the germline V gene are SGHTA and FQGNSA.

This chain connects TRBV3-1 (or the pseudogene TRBV3-2) to TRBJ2-7; TRBD2 is a possible D gene (5 bases). The CDR3 sequence is 15 residues long. The V gene lost 4 bases and the J gene lost 3 bases, with 16 bases spanning the gap. Germline-derived CDR1 and CDR2 are LGHDT and YNNKEL (reference sequence). CDR3 sequence reads: CASSPSAASNYEQYF. The CDR3 DNA follows: TGTGCCAGCAGCCCTTCAGCGGCGTCCAACTACGAGCAGTACTTC.

The genes are TRBV19 and TRBJ2-2; D is perhaps TRBD1 or TRBD2 (5 bases each). V was pared by 3 bases and J by 1 base, with 6 bases between. Germline V gives CDR1 LNHDA, CDR2 SQIVND (reference sequence). The CDR3 length is 14 residues. The CDR3 here is CASSIGGNTGELFF. CDR3 DNA sequence: TGTGCCAGTAGTATTGGGGGGAACACCGGGGAGCTGTTTTTT.

The chain combines TRBV19 with TRBJ2-3, with 9 bases fitting TRBD2. This CDR3 spans 18 amino acids. Germline CDR1 and CDR2: LNHDA and SQIVND (reference sequence). V was pared by 4 bases and J by 1 base, with 12 bases of the junction left unmatched. CDR3 protein: CASSNNLGVAGGTDTQYF. The CDR3, as DNA: TGTGCCAGTAGTAATAACCTCGGGGTAGCGGGGGGCACAGATACGCAGTATTTT. The whole variable domain, filled in from reference TRBV19 and TRBJ2-3, reads DGGITQSPKYLFRKEGQNVTLSCEQNLNHDAMYWYRQDPGQGLRLIYYSQIVNDFQKGDIAEGYSVSREKKESFPLTVTSAQKNPTAFYLCASSNNLGVAGGTDTQYFGPGTRLTVL.

V gene TRBV28 combines with J gene TRBJ2-2, with a possible D match to TRBD2 (6 bases). The germline V gene encodes CDR1 MDHEN and CDR2 SYDVKM. V was clipped by 11 bases and J by 1 base, with 11 bases between them. CDR3 length: 13 residues. This CDR3 reads CAVRDGNTGELFF. Written as DNA, the CDR3 is TGTGCCGTGCGGGACGGGAACACCGGGGAGCTGTTTTTT.

The V and J genes are TRBV10-3 and TRBJ2-7; perhaps TRBD1 as D (5 bases). The CDR3 has 16 amino acids. Germline CDR1 and CDR2: ENHRY and SYGVKD. Trimming removed 0 bases at V and 5 bases at J, with 17 bases between. The CDR3 sequence: CAISESTAGLRNEQYF. The CDR3 DNA reads TGTGCCATCAGTGAGTCGACCGCAGGGCTAAGAAACGAGCAGTACTTC.

The V and J genes are TRBV19 and TRBJ1-1; maybe TRBD1 (5 bases). In germline, CDR1 is LNHDA, CDR2 SQIVND (reference sequence). The V end was cut by 7 bases, the J end by 2 bases, with 14 bases between. The CDR3 spans 14 residues. The CDR3 region is CASIGYQGNTEAFF. CDR3 DNA: TGTGCCAGTATAGGATACCAGGGCAACACTGAAGCTTTCTTT.